This T cell receptor beta chain was sequenced during a study of long-term antiretroviral therapy in people with HIV (dated by TCRdb to the early 2020s). Regarding the study in general: Collection of the earliest samples took place about a decade ahead of the 2015 WHO recommendation for immediate ART, at a time when ART was typically delayed until CD4 counts fell. A retrospective serial study tested whether changes in peripheral blood TRB repertoire composition and diversity were associated with ART initiation and durable HIV suppression. A total of 192 cryopreserved PBMC samples were contributed to the cohort by 30 adults with confirmed HIV infection, with samples collected serially over a mean of approximately 6 years (range 1-12). Among the roughly 30 participants with HIV, ten to eleven were female. No cross-contamination during QIAcube processing was seen in test extractions of a monoclonal T-cell line run alongside a few dozen polyclonal samples. Overall study results and their limits: Limited PBMC availability meant only the TCR beta chain was sequenced, without alpha chain pairing. Narrower CDR3 length ranges were observed in HIV repertoires than in controls, and an antigen-experienced repertoire with only a slight naive shift after ART was suggested by the network structure. Starting ART was linked to a significant rise in TRB diversity, yet even with long-term ART the diversity remained significantly lower than in transplant donor controls. Because pre-ART samples had limited cell numbers, unsorted PBMC were profiled rather than sorted CD4+ and CD8+ T cells. No data were available on ART adherence, viral resistance or therapy changes, limiting inferences about post-ART repertoire changes. The samples were dated from 2004 to 2017, and the ART regimens that were used may be less effective than current ART regimens. The repertoire was dominated across all time points by expanded TRB clones identified before ART initiation, although this dominance was seen to fluctuate and to decrease in many PLHIV after ART.

The immunoSEQ hsTCRB v3.0 assay was used at survey level resolution to sequence the TRB variable region. The target sequencing depth for TRB was roughly 35,000-50,000 T-cell genomes per sample. TRB libraries were pooled and sequenced on an Illumina MiSeq using a v3 150-cycle kit. The source study handled its data this way. Repertoire analysis ran in R within a reproducible Nextflow workflow covering QC, data transformation and analysis. LymphoSeq2, an R package for exploring AIRR-Seq data, was used to implement custom analyses. Four samples yielding fewer than 5000 total TRB sequences were excluded, leaving 150 to 200 analyzed HIV repertoires. Among the roughly 190 retained HIV repertoires, 59 were collected before ART initiation and 129 after ART initiation. Repertoires were downsampled to 5000 TRB nucleotide sequences, with summary statistics averaged over 100 downsampling iterations. The analysis kept only TRB sequences whose CDR3 regions were at least seven amino acids long. Diversity was measured with a Shannon entropy-derived clonality score and the Gini coefficient. In the repertoire networks, any two of the top 5000 CDR3 amino acid sequences were linked whenever the two sequences differed by an edit distance of one. GLIPH2 predicted antigen specificity groups and MHC restriction for TRB CDR3 amino acid sequences. To flag known CMV, EBV, HIV or tissue antigen associations, CDR3 amino acid sequences were matched against VDJdb and McPAS-TCR. Pre-ART, post-ART and control groups were compared with Wilcoxon signed-rank tests and Holm-Bonferroni correction. In TCRdb, the immuneACCESS table is reduced to in-frame sequences with V and J assigned. These tables do not hold every clone; where another copy was compared, an unresolved V gene accounts for under half, and the others remain unexplained. Clonal size and the V and J genes are those of that table, whereas D and trimming came from the DNA. The sample contains about 35,000 clones, approximately 83% of them found a single time. The leading ten clones occupy 8% to 11% of the sample.

The germline V gene yields SNHLY for CDR1 and FYNNEI for CDR2. The CDR3 covers 19 residues, taking in both the cysteine and the phenylalanine. Of the read, only the CDR3 DNA is kept; its 57 bases are in frame from base 1. Trimming leaves V shorter by 2 bases and J shorter by 2 bases, with the junction holding 10 bases beyond the gene matches. As to this clone: The antigen it recognizes is unknown. No quality values exist for individual bases; no much larger clone is one base distant.

To be included, a participant needed at least one PBMC sample from before ART initiation plus at least two post-ART samples. Every participant with HIV received treatment in the United States of America. Before DNA extraction, cryopreserved samples of about 0.9-11 million PBMC were thawed and washed. At the time of the earliest PBMC sample, participants with HIV were aged between 23 and 54 years. PBMC samples were contributed by each participant from 1-4 timepoints before ART initiation and 2-8 timepoints after ART initiation, with a median of 7 samples. For every participant, serial HIV viral load, CD4+ T-cell count, ART history and demographic data were obtained. Genomic DNA was extracted from unsorted PBMC with a Qiagen kit on a QIAcube, processed in batches of 12 samples.

This clonotype was obtained from a man younger than 30 with HIV. The V gene is TRBV2 and the J gene is TRBJ2-3, and 13 bases in between align with TRBD2. This specimen consisted of unsorted PBMCs, obtained 2.2 years after starting antiretroviral therapy. The DNA is TGTGCCAGCAGTGAATTCGCAGGACTAGCGGGGGCGTACACAGATACGCAGTATTTT. This is translated as CASSEFAGLAGAYTDTQYF. When the CDR3 is completed using the reference TRBV2 and TRBJ2-3 genes on either side, the full variable domain is EPEVTQTPSHQVTQMGQEVILRCVPISNHLYFYWYRQILGQKVEFLVSFYNNEISEKSEIFDDQFSVERPDGSNFTLKIRSTKLEDSAMYFCASSEFAGLAGAYTDTQYFGPGTRLTVL.